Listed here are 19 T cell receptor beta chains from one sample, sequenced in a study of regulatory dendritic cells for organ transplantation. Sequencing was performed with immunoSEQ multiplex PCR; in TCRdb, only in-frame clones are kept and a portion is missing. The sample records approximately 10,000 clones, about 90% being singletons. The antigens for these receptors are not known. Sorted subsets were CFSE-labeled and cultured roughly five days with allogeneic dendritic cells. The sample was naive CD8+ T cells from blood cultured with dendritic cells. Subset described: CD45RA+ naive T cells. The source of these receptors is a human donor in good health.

CDR3 loop: CASSLAGDSYEQYF. CDR3 DNA: TGTGCCAGCAGTTTAGCCGGTGACTCCTACGAGCAGTACTTC. The V call is TRBV28, the J call TRBJ2-7; D is uncertain. The CDR3 sequence is 14 residues long. The germline CDR1 and CDR2 sequences are MDHEN and SYDVKM. Trimming took off 2 bases at V and 0 bases at J, with 8 bases between the two ends.

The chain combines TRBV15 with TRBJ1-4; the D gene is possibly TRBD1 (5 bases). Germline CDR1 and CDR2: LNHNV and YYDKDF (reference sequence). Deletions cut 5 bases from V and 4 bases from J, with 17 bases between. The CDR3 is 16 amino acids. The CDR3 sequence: CATSEGPGRLNEKLFF. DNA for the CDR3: TGTGCCACCAGCGAAGGCCCAGGGAGGCTTAATGAAAAACTGTTTTTT.

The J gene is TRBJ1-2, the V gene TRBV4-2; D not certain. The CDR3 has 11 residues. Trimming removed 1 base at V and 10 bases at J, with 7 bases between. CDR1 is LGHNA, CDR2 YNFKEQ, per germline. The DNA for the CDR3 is TGTGCCAGCAGCCAAGGGGATGACTACACCTTC. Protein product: CASSQGDDYTF.

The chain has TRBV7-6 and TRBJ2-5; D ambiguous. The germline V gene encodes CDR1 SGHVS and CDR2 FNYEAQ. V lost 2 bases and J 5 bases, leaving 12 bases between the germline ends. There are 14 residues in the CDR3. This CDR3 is CASSLSTTRETQYF. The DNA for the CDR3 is TGTGCCAGCAGCTTATCAACTACCCGGGAGACCCAGTACTTC.

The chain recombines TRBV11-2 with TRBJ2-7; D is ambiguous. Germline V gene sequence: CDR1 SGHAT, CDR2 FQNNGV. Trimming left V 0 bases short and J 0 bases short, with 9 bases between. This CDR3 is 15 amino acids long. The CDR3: CASSLDSGFSYEQYF. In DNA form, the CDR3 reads TGTGCCAGCAGCTTAGATTCGGGTTTCTCCTACGAGCAGTACTTC.

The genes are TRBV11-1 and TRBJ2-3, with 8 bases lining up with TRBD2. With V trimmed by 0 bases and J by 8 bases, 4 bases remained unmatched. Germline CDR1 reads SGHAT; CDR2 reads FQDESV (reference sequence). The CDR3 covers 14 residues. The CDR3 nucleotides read TGTGCCAGCAGCTTAGCGGGACTAGGGGGTACGCAGTATTTT. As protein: CASSLAGLGGTQYF. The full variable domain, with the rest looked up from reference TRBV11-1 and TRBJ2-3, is EAEVAQSPRYKITEKSQAVAFWCDPISGHATLYWYRQILGQGPELLVQFQDESVVDDSQLPKDRFSAERLKGVDSTLKIQPAELGDSAMYLCASSLAGLGGTQYFGPGTRLTVL.

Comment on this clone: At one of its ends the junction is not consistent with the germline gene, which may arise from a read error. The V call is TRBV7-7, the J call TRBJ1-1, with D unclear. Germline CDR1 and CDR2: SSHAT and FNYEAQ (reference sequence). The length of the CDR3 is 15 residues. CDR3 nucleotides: TGTGCTAGCAGCTTAGGTAACCCCGGGAGCACTGAAGCTTTCTTT. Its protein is CASSLGNPGSTEAFF.

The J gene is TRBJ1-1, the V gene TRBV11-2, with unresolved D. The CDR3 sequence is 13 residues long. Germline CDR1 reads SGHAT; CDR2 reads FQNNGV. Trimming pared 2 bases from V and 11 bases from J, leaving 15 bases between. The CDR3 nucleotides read TGTGCCAGCAGCTTAAGGGCCGACCGCGTTGCTTTCTTT. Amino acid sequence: CASSLRADRVAFF.

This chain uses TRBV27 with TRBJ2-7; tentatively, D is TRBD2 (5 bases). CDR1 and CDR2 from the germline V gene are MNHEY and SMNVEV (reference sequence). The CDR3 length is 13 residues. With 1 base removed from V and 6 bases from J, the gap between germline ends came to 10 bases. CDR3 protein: CASSLFQAGEQYF. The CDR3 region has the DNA TGTGCCAGCAGTTTATTTCAGGCGGGCGAGCAGTACTTC.

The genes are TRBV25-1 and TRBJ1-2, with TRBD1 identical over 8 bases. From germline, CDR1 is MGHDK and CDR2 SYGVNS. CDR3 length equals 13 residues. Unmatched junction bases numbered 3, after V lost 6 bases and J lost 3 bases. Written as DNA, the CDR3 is TGTGCCAGCAGCCAGGGGGCCTACTATGGCTACACCTTC. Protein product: CASSQGAYYGYTF.

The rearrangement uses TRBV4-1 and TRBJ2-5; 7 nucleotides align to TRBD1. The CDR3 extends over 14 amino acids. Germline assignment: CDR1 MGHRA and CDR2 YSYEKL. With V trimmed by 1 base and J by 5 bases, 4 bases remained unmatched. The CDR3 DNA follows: TGCGCCAGCAGCCAAGTAGGGGGCTGGGAGACCCAGTACTTC. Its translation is CASSQVGGWETQYF.

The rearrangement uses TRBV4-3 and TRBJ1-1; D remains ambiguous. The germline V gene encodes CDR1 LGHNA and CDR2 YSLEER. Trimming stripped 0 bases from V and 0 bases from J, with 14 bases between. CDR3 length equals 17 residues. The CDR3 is CASSQEAGWRMNTEAFF. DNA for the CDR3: TGCGCCAGCAGCCAAGAGGCGGGTTGGCGGATGAACACTGAAGCTTTCTTT.

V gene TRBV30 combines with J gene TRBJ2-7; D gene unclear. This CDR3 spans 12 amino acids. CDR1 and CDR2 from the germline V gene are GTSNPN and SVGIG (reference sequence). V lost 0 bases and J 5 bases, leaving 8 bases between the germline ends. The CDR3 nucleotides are TGTGCCTGGAGTGTACTTAGTCACGAGCAGTACTTC. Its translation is CAWSVLSHEQYF.

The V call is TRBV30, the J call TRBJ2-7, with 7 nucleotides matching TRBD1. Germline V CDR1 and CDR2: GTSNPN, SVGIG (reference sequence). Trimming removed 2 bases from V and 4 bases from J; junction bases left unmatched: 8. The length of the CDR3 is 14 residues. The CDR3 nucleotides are TGTGCCTGGAGTCACGGGACAGCCGCGTACGAGCAGTACTTC. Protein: CAWSHGTAAYEQYF.

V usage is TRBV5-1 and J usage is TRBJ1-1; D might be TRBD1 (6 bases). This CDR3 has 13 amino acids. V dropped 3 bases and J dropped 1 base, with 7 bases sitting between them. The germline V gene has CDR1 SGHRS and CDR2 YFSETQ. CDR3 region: CASSSRGNTEAFF. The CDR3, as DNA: TGCGCCAGCAGCTCCAGGGGGAACACTGAAGCTTTCTTT.

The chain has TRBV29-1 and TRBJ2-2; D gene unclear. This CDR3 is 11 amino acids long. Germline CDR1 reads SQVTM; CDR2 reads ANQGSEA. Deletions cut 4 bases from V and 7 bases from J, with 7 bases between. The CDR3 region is CSVVLGGELFF. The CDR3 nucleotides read TGCAGCGTTGTGTTAGGCGGGGAGCTGTTTTTT.

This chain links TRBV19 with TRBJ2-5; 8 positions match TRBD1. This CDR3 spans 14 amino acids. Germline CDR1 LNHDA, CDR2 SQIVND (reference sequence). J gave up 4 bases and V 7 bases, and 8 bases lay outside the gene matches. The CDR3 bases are TGTGCCAGTACGGACAGGGAGTACAGAGAGACCCAGTACTTC. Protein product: CASTDREYRETQYF.

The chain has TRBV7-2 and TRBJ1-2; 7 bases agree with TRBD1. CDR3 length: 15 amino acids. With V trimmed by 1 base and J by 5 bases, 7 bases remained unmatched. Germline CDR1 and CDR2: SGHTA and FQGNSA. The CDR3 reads CASSLGLGGEYGYTF. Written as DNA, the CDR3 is TGTGCCAGCAGCTTAGGTTTAGGGGGCGAGTATGGCTACACCTTC.

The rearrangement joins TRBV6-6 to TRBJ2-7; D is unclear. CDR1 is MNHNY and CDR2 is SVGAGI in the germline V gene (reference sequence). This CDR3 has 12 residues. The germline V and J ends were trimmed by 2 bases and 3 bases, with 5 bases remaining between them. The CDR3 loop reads CASSYDGYEQYF. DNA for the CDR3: TGTGCCAGCAGTTACGATGGCTACGAGCAGTACTTC.